This T cell receptor (beta chain) was retrieved from a study of cytomegalovirus exposure and HLA in healthy donors. General study findings and limits: In a later analysis, common viral pathogens appeared linked to several of the most significant clusters. Reports indicated that the classifier achieved high specificity and sensitivity in diagnosing cytomegalovirus status.

This PCR relied on a set of 60 Vbeta primers and 13 Jbeta primers. Measured with immunoSEQ multiplex PCR; TCRdb has only the in-frame clones, and not every one. This sample yields about 92,000 clones, of which about 84% are seen a single time; about 1.2% belongs to the top ten. Though probably carrying unrecorded immune exposures, donors were nominally healthy at sampling. Germline values: CDR1 LGHNA, CDR2 YNFKEQ. The V gene lost 0 bases and the J gene lost 0 bases, with 11 bases spanning the gap. This CDR3 is built from 16 residues. This clone came up a few times. What it recognizes is unknown. The sequence derives from a girl aged 2 to 9 in good health and CMV-seropositive. The sample was PBMCs. This chain uses TRBV4-2 with TRBJ1-2, with D perhaps TRBD1 (5 bases). As DNA, the CDR3 is TGTGCCAGCAGCCAAGAACAGGCGTTAGCTAACTATGGCTACACCTTC. It codes for CASSQEQALANYGYTF.